The rows below give T cell receptor beta chains drawn from one sample of a study of patients and donors after allogeneic stem cell transplantation. TCRdb ran MiXCR on the RT-PCR reads and lists one entry per CDR3 protein. Among approximately 200,000 distinct CDR3 sequences listed, 35% to 50% were seen once. Material: blood, either unsorted or a sorted T cell fraction (not recorded which). All receptors come from a human donor who was either an allogeneic HSCT recipient or a stem cell or donor lymphocyte infusion donor (not recorded which). It is not recorded whose cells these are; they may come from a transplant donor. CDR3s include the opening cysteine and the closing phenylalanine or tryptophan.

J gene,CDR3 length,V gene,CDR3 protein
TRBJ1-2,11,TRBV4-1,CASGDNAGYTF
TRBJ1-3,14,TRBV18,CASSPGGSGNTIYF
TRBJ1-2,13,TRBV5-1,CASSATGEDGYTF
TRBJ2-1,14,TRBV20-1,CSARTSGRRWEQFF
TRBJ1-1,15,TRBV30,CAWQGQGIENTEAFF
TRBJ1-5,15,TRBV28,CASSESGGYNQPQHF
TRBJ2-7,14,TRBV5-1,CASRQLAGVYEQYF
TRBJ2-1,16,TRBV7-9,CASSLRLAGGYNEQFF
TRBJ2-7,14,TRBV11-1,CASSLVQGHYEQYF
TRBJ2-1,16,TRBV25-1,CASSEPAGGRYNEQFF
TRBJ2-3,14,TRBV24-1,CATRRGRGTDTQYF
TRBJ1-2,13,TRBV3-1,CASSQRRTYGYTF
TRBJ1-2,18,TRBV25-1,CASSGTSFTGTAIYGYTF
TRBJ1-1,11,TRBV29-1,CSVAEVEGAFF
TRBJ1-2,13,TRBV12-3/TRBV12-4,CASSLTTGHGYTF
TRBJ2-7,14,TRBV9,CASSVGALRDEQYF
TRBJ1-1,13,TRBV20-1,CSARDGGQTEAFF
TRBJ1-2,19,TRBV6-5,CASSYSGPGAPPDPYGYTF
TRBJ1-3,15,TRBV30,CAWSAGLHSGNTIYF
TRBJ2-1,14,TRBV27,CASSLGAGYNEQFF
TRBJ1-1,16,TRBV30,CAWSWGILSGNTEAFF
TRBJ2-3,17,TRBV5-1,CASSLLTSGMPTDTQYF
TRBJ2-7,14,TRBV7-6,CASSLGASRYEQYF
TRBJ2-2,17,TRBV9,CASSVDLMVDPTGELFF
TRBJ1-1,14,TRBV12-3/TRBV12-4,CASSLTDSYTEAFF
TRBJ1-1,19,TRBV4-2,CASSQGWDSSFISDTEAFF
TRBJ2-1,13,TRBV28,CASTRRPGGEQFF
TRBJ1-1,11,TRBV29-1,CSVRDYTEAFF
TRBJ1-1,14,TRBV20-1,CSATETVLNTEAFF